Listed here are 27 T cell receptor beta chains from one sample, sequenced in a study of control samples from healthy donors and cancer patients. TCRdb's table, derived via immunoSEQ multiplex PCR, lists solely in-frame clones and lacks some. The sample lists about 120,000 clones; 92% were seen once. Sequenced: PBMCs. These receptors were obtained from an elderly man with head and neck cancer.

The J gene is TRBJ1-5, the V gene TRBV12-3 or TRBV12-4; no clear D gene. There are 13 residues in the CDR3. V lost 3 bases and J lost 6, with 9 bases in between. The CDR3, as DNA: TGTGCCAGCAGTTTTGGGTTAAGTCAGCCCCAGCATTTT. Protein sequence: CASSFGLSQPQHF.

The J gene is TRBJ2-7, the V gene TRBV5-6, with D maybe TRBD2 (6 bases). V lost 7 bases and J 0 bases, leaving 14 bases between the germline ends. Germline CDR1 and CDR2: SGHDT and YYEEEE. This CDR3 is built from 14 residues. Here the CDR3 reads CASGEDYTSYEQYF. The DNA of the CDR3 is TGTGCCAGCGGGGAGGACTACACCTCCTACGAGCAGTACTTC.

The chain employs TRBV6-5 and TRBJ1-1; the D is unclear. CDR3 length: 15 residues. V dropped 5 bases and J dropped 1 base, with 14 bases sitting between them. Per germline, CDR1 MNHEY and CDR2 SVGAGI. DNA of the CDR3: TGTGCCAGCAGTCCCCTCCGGGTGGGGAACACTGAAGCTTTCTTT. The encoded protein is CASSPLRVGNTEAFF.

J is TRBJ2-1 and V is TRBV10-1; 10 bases agree with TRBD2. V was pared by 0 bases and J by 6 bases, with 5 bases of the junction left unmatched. CDR3 length: 16 residues. Germline V lookup: CDR1 WNHNN, CDR2 SYGVQD (reference sequence). The CDR3 DNA sequence: TGCGCCAGCAGTGAGTCTAGAGCGGGAGGGGTCAATGAGCAGTTCTTC. It yields the protein CASSESRAGGVNEQFF.

The CDR3 DNA reads TGTGCCAGTCGCTTTGGGGGGTCGTGGGAGCAGTACTTC. Translation gives CASRFGGSWEQYF. The V and J genes are TRBV27 and TRBJ2-7; weak D call: TRBD2 (6 bases). The CDR3 length is 13 residues. Germline CDR1 and CDR2: MNHEY and SMNVEV (reference sequence). Between the trimmed V and J ends, which lost 9 bases and 7 bases, there was a span of 19 bases.

The J gene is TRBJ1-6, the V gene TRBV30; 12 bases line up with TRBD1. Germline CDR1 reads GTSNPN; CDR2 reads SVGIG (reference sequence). The CDR3 is made up of 19 amino acids. After removal of 2 bases from V and 7 bases from J, the junction contained 15 bases not matched to a gene. CDR3 region: CAWSSMRDRGRNRNSPLHF. The CDR3 region has the DNA TGTGCCTGGAGTAGTATGCGGGACAGGGGGCGAAACCGGAATTCACCCCTCCACTTT.

The V and J genes are TRBV19 and TRBJ2-1, with D maybe TRBD1 (5 bases). The germline V and J ends were trimmed by 3 bases and 8 bases, with 5 bases remaining between them. CDR1 LNHDA and CDR2 SQIVND come from the germline V gene (reference sequence). The CDR3 is 11 amino acids. CDR3 sequence reads: CASSIRDEQFF. The CDR3 nucleotides are TGTGCCAGTAGTATCAGGGATGAGCAGTTCTTC.

The V and J genes are TRBV4-3 and TRBJ2-2; the D gene could be TRBD1 or TRBD2 (5 bases each). With 5 bases removed from V and 1 base from J, the gap between germline ends came to 14 bases. Germline V gene lookup returns CDR1 LGHNA and CDR2 YSLEER. The CDR3 sequence is 16 residues long. The chain's CDR3 is CASSAPGTVNTGELFF. CDR3 DNA sequence: TGCGCCAGCAGCGCACCCGGGACGGTGAACACCGGGGAGCTGTTTTTT.

The V call is TRBV4-1, the J call TRBJ2-1; D remains ambiguous. The CDR3 totals 11 residues. The germline V and J ends were trimmed by 1 base and 9 bases, with 4 bases remaining between them. The germline V gene encodes CDR1 MGHRA and CDR2 YSYEKL. CDR3 coding DNA: TGCGCCAGCAGCCAAGGGAGTGAGCAGTTCTTC. Protein product: CASSQGSEQFF.

The chain links TRBV2 to TRBJ2-1; D remains unclear. V dropped 6 bases and J dropped 0 bases, with 15 bases sitting between them. Germline loops: CDR1 SNHLY, CDR2 FYNNEI. This CDR3 contains 16 residues. The CDR3 nucleotides read TGTGCCAGCAGCCCGTATCTGAGAAGCTCCTACAATGAGCAGTTCTTC. It encodes CASSPYLRSSYNEQFF.

The V gene is TRBV10-3, the J gene TRBJ1-2; TRBD1 agrees at 7 bases. Germline CDR1 is ENHRY and CDR2 is SYGVKD. The CDR3 contains 18 residues. The ends lost 7 bases at V and 4 bases at J; junction bases unmatched: 21. CDR3 bases: TGTGCCATCACCGAGGCCCCATCCTCAGGGGGTGGGGGCTATGGCTACACCTTC. It is translated as CAITEAPSSGGGGYGYTF.

This chain connects TRBV19 to TRBJ2-3, with D unresolved. Germline V gene sequence: CDR1 LNHDA, CDR2 SQIVND (reference sequence). Trimming stripped 10 bases from V and 6 bases from J, with 8 bases between. This CDR3 is built from 10 residues. CDR3 loop: CATWLDTQYF. DNA of the CDR3: TGTGCCACGTGGCTTGATACGCAGTATTTT.

The V gene is TRBV19, the J gene TRBJ1-2, with D possibly matching TRBD1 (6 bases). The V end was cut by 3 bases, the J end by 6 bases, with 17 bases between. Germline values: CDR1 LNHDA, CDR2 SQIVND (reference sequence). The CDR3 covers 15 residues. The CDR3 sequence: CASSILNPGADGYTF. CDR3 coding DNA: TGTGCCAGTAGTATTTTGAATCCGGGGGCAGATGGCTACACCTTC.

The chain uses TRBV23-1 and TRBJ2-5, with D possibly being TRBD2 (6 bases). TRBV23-1 falls under the ORF class, with uncertain function. The CDR3 is made up of 14 amino acids. Written as DNA, the CDR3 is TGCGCAGGGATGGGCGGGGCTCACCAAGAGACCCAGTACTTC. Encoded protein: CAGMGGAHQETQYF.

J is TRBJ1-2 and V is TRBV5-6; D is unresolved. V lost 0 bases and J 5 bases, leaving 8 bases between the germline ends. CDR1 SGHDT and CDR2 YYEEEE come from the germline V gene. The CDR3 sequence is 13 residues long. The CDR3 region is CASSLDLGYGYTF. As DNA, the CDR3 is TGTGCCAGCAGCTTGGACCTGGGGTATGGCTACACCTTC. The variable domain in full, with the rest retrieved from reference TRBV5-6 and TRBJ1-2, is DAGVTQSPTHLIKTRGQQVTLRCSPKSGHDTVSWYQQALGQGPQFIFQYYEEEERQRGNFPDRFSGHQFPNYSSELNVNALLLGDSALYLCASSLDLGYGYTFGSGTRLTVV.

The chain is built from TRBV5-4 and TRBJ1-2, with 7 bases identical to TRBD1. CDR3 size: 14 residues. The trim removed 9 bases at V and 6 bases at J, leaving 14 bases unmatched. Germline CDR1 SGHNT, CDR2 YYREEE (reference sequence). The DNA of the CDR3 is TGTGCCACCGCACGTCGACAGGGTACGGATGGCTACACCTTC. Translation gives CATARRQGTDGYTF.

The chain couples TRBV5-1 to TRBJ2-2; tentatively, D is TRBD2 (5 bases). Trimming shortened V by 5 bases and J by 5 bases, and 10 bases separated the two germline ends. This CDR3 region has 13 residues. Germline loops: CDR1 SGHRS, CDR2 YFSETQ. CDR3 amino acids: CASRARGTGELFF. In nucleotides, the CDR3 is TGCGCCAGCAGGGCTCGCGGGACCGGGGAGCTGTTTTTT.

This chain connects TRBV7-6 to TRBJ1-2, with D perhaps matching TRBD1 (6 bases). The germline V gene encodes CDR1 SGHVS and CDR2 FNYEAQ. This CDR3 has 14 residues. V lost 2 bases to trimming and J lost 4 bases, with 11 bases between them. For the CDR3, the DNA is TGTGCCAGCAGCTTATCGGGGGCCTCCTATGGCTACACCTTC. Its translation is CASSLSGASYGYTF.

This rearrangement joins TRBV5-6 to TRBJ2-4; D possibly corresponds to TRBD2 (6 bases). Germline loops: CDR1 SGHDT, CDR2 YYEEEE. Trimming took off 1 base at V and 0 bases at J, with 14 bases between the two ends. The CDR3 has 17 amino acids. The CDR3: CASSLRAGNIAKNIQYF. CDR3 nucleotide sequence: TGTGCCAGCAGCTTGCGGGCGGGGAACATAGCCAAAAACATTCAGTACTTC.

V gene TRBV2 combines with J gene TRBJ2-6, with D tentatively TRBD2 (6 bases). This CDR3 contains 16 residues. V lost 2 bases to trimming and J lost 1 base, with 9 bases between them. Germline-derived CDR1 and CDR2 are SNHLY and FYNNEI. CDR3 sequence: CASSEPRGSGANVLTF. Written as DNA, the CDR3 is TGTGCCAGCAGTGAACCTCGGGGGTCTGGGGCCAACGTCCTGACTTTC.

This chain uses TRBV30 with TRBJ2-1; 11 bases fit TRBD2. This CDR3 spans 16 amino acids. J was trimmed by 4 bases and V by 0 bases; bases with no gene match: 5. Germline CDR1 reads GTSNPN; CDR2 reads SVGIG (reference sequence). This chain's CDR3 is CAWSVTLAGGYNEQFF. Written as DNA, the CDR3 is TGTGCCTGGAGTGTAACCCTAGCGGGGGGTTACAATGAGCAGTTCTTC.

The V and J genes are TRBV19 and TRBJ1-2, with 7 bases identical to TRBD1. The CDR3 has 13 residues. Germline CDR1 LNHDA, CDR2 SQIVND (reference sequence). The V gene end was trimmed by 4 bases and the J gene end by 6 bases; junction bases not matched to a gene: 5. The CDR3 coding sequence is TGTGCCAGTAGTACACAGGGGTGGAATGGCTACACCTTC. It codes for CASSTQGWNGYTF.

The rearrangement uses TRBV11-3 and TRBJ2-3, with 10 bases matching TRBD1. Germline V lookup: CDR1 SGHNT, CDR2 YENEEA. J gave up 6 bases and V 3 bases, and 3 bases lay outside the gene matches. The CDR3 covers 14 residues. In nucleotides, the CDR3 is TGTGCCAGCAGCTTTCGGACAGGGGGGGATACGCAGTATTTT. This gives the protein CASSFRTGGDTQYF.

This clone was detected once. This chain uses TRBV6-1 with TRBJ1-6; D gene unclear. Trimming shortened V by 4 bases and J by 0 bases, and 16 bases separated the two germline ends. The CDR3 has 18 amino acids. Germline lookup yields CDR1 MNHNS and CDR2 SASEGT. This CDR3 is CASSVLSRAGSYNSPLHF. CDR3 nucleotides: TGTGCCAGCAGTGTTCTTTCCCGGGCAGGCTCCTATAATTCACCCCTCCACTTT.

The chain is built from TRBV18 and TRBJ1-1; 9 bases agree with TRBD1. The trim removed 6 bases at V and 1 base at J, leaving 6 bases unmatched. The CDR3 has 15 residues. Germline V gene sequence: CDR1 KGHSH, CDR2 LQKENI. This CDR3 reads CASSPGQGRNTEAFF. The CDR3 DNA reads TGTGCCAGCTCGCCGGGACAGGGCCGGAACACTGAAGCTTTCTTT.

The gene calls are TRBV11-1 and TRBJ2-1; 7 positions agree with TRBD1. V lost 3 bases, J lost 5 bases, and 10 bases stayed unmatched. The CDR3 has 16 residues. Germline lookup yields CDR1 SGHAT and CDR2 FQDESV (reference sequence). Here the CDR3 DNA reads TGTGCCAGCAGCTTGCCTGCGAGGGGGCGCGACAATGAGCAGTTCTTC. Protein sequence: CASSLPARGRDNEQFF.

This clone was detected only once. V and J are TRBV5-1 and TRBJ1-2, with 9 bases identical to TRBD1. This CDR3 contains 16 residues. V lost 9 bases and J lost 8; bases outside the gene matches: 20. Germline V lookup: CDR1 SGHRS, CDR2 YFSETQ. The CDR3: CATSVGQGFEGRGYTF. CDR3 coding DNA: TGCGCCACCTCCGTGGGACAGGGCTTCGAAGGGAGAGGCTACACCTTC. The variable domain in full, with the rest retrieved from reference TRBV5-1 and TRBJ1-2, is KAGVTQTPRYLIKTRGQQVTLSCSPISGHRSVSWYQQTPGQGLQFLFEYFSETQRNKGNFPGRFSGRQFSNSRSEMNVSTLELGDSALYLCATSVGQGFEGRGYTFGSGTRLTVV.